These 21 T cell receptor beta chains originate from one sample sequenced in a study of blood T cell repertoires in COVID-19. Using immunoSEQ multiplex PCR, the repertoire was profiled, and TCRdb retains in-frame clones only, with some absent. The profile shows about half a million clones, around nine tenths of them singletons. Sequencing was done on a sample of PBMCs or T cells enriched from blood (not recorded which). These receptors all stem from a woman aged 60-75 years who had recovered from COVID-19.

This clone is a singleton in its sample. This chain joins TRBV12-3 or TRBV12-4 and TRBJ2-5, with D unresolved. V was trimmed by 3 bases and J by 2 bases, leaving 7 bases between them. The CDR3 loop spans 13 amino acids. DNA for the CDR3: TGTGCCAGCAGTTTGTTGGCACAAGAGACCCAGTACTTC. Translation: CASSLLAQETQYF.

This chain uses TRBV12-3 or TRBV12-4 with TRBJ1-6; 7 nucleotides align to TRBD1. This CDR3 contains 13 residues. The trim removed 5 bases at V and 7 bases at J, leaving 2 bases unmatched. Here the CDR3 DNA reads TGTGCCAGCAGTAACAGGGGAAATTCACCCCTCCACTTT. Translated: CASSNRGNSPLHF.

This clone has just one count. This sequence joins TRBV18 and TRBJ1-2; 7 positions agree with TRBD1. The J segment lost 1 base and the V segment lost 4 bases, leaving 3 bases of the junction unmatched. From germline, CDR1 is KGHSH and CDR2 LQKENI. The CDR3 runs 14 residues. In DNA form, the CDR3 reads TGTGCCAGCTCACAGGACAGGAGTAACTATGGCTACACCTTC. This sequence encodes CASSQDRSNYGYTF.

Written as DNA, the CDR3 is TGTGCCAGCTCACCATTGCCCAGCGGGGGTGGCACAGATACGCAGTATTTT. As protein: CASSPLPSGGGTDTQYF. The chain joins TRBV18 to TRBJ2-3; TRBD2 aligns across 8 bases. This CDR3 comprises 17 residues. Germline values: CDR1 KGHSH, CDR2 LQKENI. V trimming: 2 bases; J trimming: 1 base; junction bases outside the gene matches: 8.

Here the CDR3 DNA reads TGTGCCAGCAGTGGACAGGGCTTAGGGTACGAGCAGTACTTC. The encoded protein is CASSGQGLGYEQYF. The J gene is TRBJ2-7, the V gene TRBV2, with TRBD1 matching over 7 bases. The V segment lost 4 bases and the J segment 4 bases; nucleotides outside the gene matches: 7. The CDR3 extends over 14 amino acids. Germline CDR1 SNHLY, CDR2 FYNNEI.

This clone was seen just once. This chain connects TRBV7-2 to TRBJ2-3; D is perhaps TRBD1 (8 bases). Per germline, CDR1 SGHTA and CDR2 FQGNSA. Trimming shortened V by 2 bases and J by 3 bases, and 12 bases separated the two germline ends. This CDR3 is 15 amino acids long. Here the CDR3 DNA reads TGTGCCAGCAGCTTAACAGGGGGGGTGACAGATACGCAGTATTTT. This gives the protein CASSLTGGVTDTQYF.

The chain combines TRBV19 with TRBJ1-6; the match to TRBD1 covers 7 bases. The germline CDR1 and CDR2 sequences are LNHDA and SQIVND (reference sequence). This CDR3 is 13 amino acids long. V was pared by 5 bases and J by 10 bases, with 5 bases of the junction left unmatched. This CDR3 reads CASSLTGESPLHF. The CDR3 nucleotides read TGTGCCAGTAGTCTTACAGGGGAATCACCCCTCCACTTT.

The J gene is TRBJ1-4, the V gene TRBV13; D might be TRBD1 (6 bases). Trimming stripped 1 base from V and 0 bases from J, with 12 bases between. Germline V gene sequence: CDR1 PRHDT, CDR2 FYEKMQ (reference sequence). This CDR3 contains 17 residues. The DNA for the CDR3 is TGTGCCAGCAGCTTAGCCCGGTCAGGGGCAACTAATGAAAAACTGTTTTTT. Translation gives CASSLARSGATNEKLFF.

There are a few counts of this clone. This sample also contains other DNA sequences that code for the same CDR3. V is TRBV12-3 or TRBV12-4 and J is TRBJ1-1; D unresolved. V gave up 2 bases and J gave up 1 base, with 5 bases separating them. The CDR3 runs to 13 residues. The CDR3 nucleotides read TGTGCCAGCAGTTTAATCCGGAACACTGAAGCTTTCTTT. It is translated as CASSLIRNTEAFF.

J is TRBJ2-1 and V is TRBV6-6; the D gene is possibly TRBD1 (5 bases). Between the trimmed V and J ends, which lost 2 bases and 5 bases, there was a span of 16 bases. The germline CDR1 and CDR2 sequences are MNHNY and SVGAGI (reference sequence). CDR3 length equals 16 residues. The CDR3 DNA follows: TGTGCCAGCAGTTACGGTTCGGCAGGGCACGACAATGAGCAGTTCTTC. Protein sequence: CASSYGSAGHDNEQFF.

Notes on this clone: Other nucleotide sequences in the sample specify the same CDR3. The rearrangement uses TRBV5-4 and TRBJ1-1; no clear D gene. V lost 2 bases, J lost 1 base, and 6 bases lay in between. The CDR3 contains 13 residues. Looked up from germline, CDR1 is SGHNT and CDR2 is YYREEE (reference sequence). DNA for the CDR3: TGTGCCAGCAGCTTCGGCGGGAACACTGAAGCTTTCTTT. Its translation is CASSFGGNTEAFF.

This clone has only one observation. The chain employs TRBV9 and TRBJ2-3; no clear D. CDR1 SGDLS and CDR2 YYNGEE come from the germline V gene. CDR3 length: 13 residues. Trimming took 0 bases from V and 1 from J, leaving 3 bases between them. The CDR3 region has the DNA TGTGCCAGCAGCGTAGCTGGCACAGATACGCAGTATTTT. Protein sequence: CASSVAGTDTQYF.

The chain carries TRBV9 and TRBJ2-1; perhaps TRBD1 as D (7 bases). Trimming took off 0 bases at V and 4 bases at J, with 14 bases between the two ends. The length of the CDR3 is 16 residues. Germline CDR1 reads SGDLS; CDR2 reads YYNGEE. The CDR3 DNA reads as TGTGCCAGCAGCGTAGGGAGGGGGCCCAAATACAATGAGCAGTTCTTC. Protein: CASSVGRGPKYNEQFF.

The genes are TRBV3-1 (or the pseudogene TRBV3-2) and TRBJ1-2, with TRBD1 matching over 8 bases. V was clipped by 3 bases and J by 6 bases; unmatched bases: 6. From germline, CDR1 is LGHDT and CDR2 YNNKEL (reference sequence). The CDR3 runs 14 residues. Written as DNA, the CDR3 is TGTGCCAGCAGCCAGACAGGGGACTTAAATGGCTACACCTTC. Its translation: CASSQTGDLNGYTF.

V gene TRBV6-5 combines with J gene TRBJ1-2; D may be TRBD1 (5 bases). This CDR3 has 12 amino acids. Trimming pared 4 bases from V and 10 bases from J, leaving 13 bases between. Germline V gives CDR1 MNHEY, CDR2 SVGAGI. CDR3 DNA sequence: TGTGCCAGCAGTTTATACGGAGGGGCCTACACCTTC. Amino acids: CASSLYGGAYTF.

This sequence joins TRBV7-2 and TRBJ2-5, with 11 nucleotides matching TRBD2. The CDR3 is 14 amino acids. CDR1 SGHTA and CDR2 FQGNSA come from the germline V gene. J gave up 4 bases and V 4 bases, and 2 bases lay outside the gene matches. The CDR3 region has the DNA TGTGCCAGCAGCTCCGGGACTAGCGGAGAGACCCAGTACTTC. Its protein product is CASSSGTSGETQYF.

V usage is TRBV4-2 and J usage is TRBJ2-3; a weak D match, TRBD1 (6 bases). The CDR3 length is 15 residues. The germline V gene encodes CDR1 LGHNA and CDR2 YNFKEQ. Trimming shortened V by 0 bases and J by 5 bases, and 12 bases separated the two germline ends. In DNA, the CDR3 is TGTGCCAGCAGCCAAGATGGGGGCAACCGAGATACGCAGTATTTT. It is translated as CASSQDGGNRDTQYF.

The chain has TRBV10-3 and TRBJ2-7, with TRBD1 matching 8 bases. The V gene's germline CDR1 is ENHRY and CDR2 SYGVKD. This CDR3 contains 12 residues. J gave up 6 bases and V 11 bases, and 9 bases lay outside the gene matches. CDR3 DNA sequence: TGTGCCTCGGCGGGACAGGAGGTCGAGCAGTACTTC. Residues: CASAGQEVEQYF.

The chain has TRBV30 and TRBJ1-1, with D unclear. The CDR3 loop spans 13 amino acids. The germline V gene encodes CDR1 GTSNPN and CDR2 SVGIG (reference sequence). Between the trimmed V and J ends, which lost 1 base and 0 bases, there was a span of 6 bases. CDR3 sequence: CAWSGALNTEAFF. The DNA for the CDR3 is TGTGCCTGGAGTGGGGCTCTGAACACTGAAGCTTTCTTT.

V gene TRBV5-4 combines with J gene TRBJ2-2; D not certain. Between the trimmed V and J ends, which lost 4 bases and 0 bases, there was a span of 13 bases. The germline V gene has CDR1 SGHNT and CDR2 YYREEE (reference sequence). The CDR3 covers 16 residues. CDR3 sequence: CASSPQQNANTGELFF. CDR3 DNA sequence: TGTGCCAGCAGCCCCCAACAAAACGCGAACACCGGGGAGCTGTTTTTT.

The rearrangement uses TRBV4-1 and TRBJ2-3; no reliable D call. The ends were cut back, 2 bases at V and 1 base at J, with 10 bases in the middle. The CDR3 consists of 15 residues. CDR1 and CDR2 (germline): MGHRA, YSYEKL. CDR3 sequence (DNA): TGCGCCAGCAGCCAATCGCCACGGGGCACAGATACGCAGTATTTT. It is translated as CASSQSPRGTDTQYF.